Each of the 3 T cell receptor beta chains below was sequenced from the same sample in a study of blood T cell repertoires in COVID-19. Sequencing used immunoSEQ multiplex PCR; TCRdb keeps in-frame clones, though not all of them. The repertoire includes about 400,000 clones, 70% to 90% of them detected once, and nearly 2% sits in the top ten. The sample was PBMCs or T cells enriched from blood (not recorded which). Receptors were obtained from a woman aged 18-29 years with acute COVID-19.

This clone showed up just once. This rearrangement joins TRBV5-4 to TRBJ1-1; 11 bases are shared with TRBD1. The ends lost 3 bases at V and 3 bases at J; junction bases unmatched: 4. This CDR3 region has 15 residues. Germline lookup yields CDR1 SGHNT and CDR2 YYREEE (reference sequence). The chain's CDR3 is CASSSGQGAYTEAFF. CDR3 coding DNA: TGTGCCAGCAGCTCAGGACAGGGGGCGTACACTGAAGCTTTCTTT.

This chain links TRBV25-1 with TRBJ1-2; 9 bases are a match to TRBD1. The trim removed 3 bases at V and 4 bases at J, leaving 3 bases unmatched. Germline V gives CDR1 MGHDK, CDR2 SYGVNS. The CDR3 is 14 amino acids. CDR3 coding DNA: TGTGCCAGCAGTGACCGGGACAGGGCCTATGGCTACACCTTC. Translated, it gives CASSDRDRAYGYTF.

This clone appeared once. V usage is TRBV3-1 (or the pseudogene TRBV3-2) and J usage is TRBJ1-3; tentatively, D is TRBD1 (6 bases). CDR1 LGHDT and CDR2 YNNKEL come from the germline V gene (reference sequence). Trimming removed 3 bases from V and 10 bases from J, with 13 bases in between. This CDR3 has 13 amino acids. The CDR3 region has the DNA TGTGCCAGCAGCCACCTGAACAGGGAAACCATATATTTT. Protein sequence: CASSHLNRETIYF.